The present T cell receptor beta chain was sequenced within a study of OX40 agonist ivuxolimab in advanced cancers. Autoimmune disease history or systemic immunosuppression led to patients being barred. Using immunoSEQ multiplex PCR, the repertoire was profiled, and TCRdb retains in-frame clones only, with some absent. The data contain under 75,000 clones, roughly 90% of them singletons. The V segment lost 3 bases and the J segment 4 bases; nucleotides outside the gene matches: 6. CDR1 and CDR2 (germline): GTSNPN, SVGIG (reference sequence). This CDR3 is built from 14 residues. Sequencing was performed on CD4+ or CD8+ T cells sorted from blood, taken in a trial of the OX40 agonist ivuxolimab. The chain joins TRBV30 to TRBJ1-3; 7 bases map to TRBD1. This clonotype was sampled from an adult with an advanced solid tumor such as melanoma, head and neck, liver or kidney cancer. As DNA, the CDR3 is TGTGCCTGGAGCGACACAGGGGTGGGAAACACCATATATTTT. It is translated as CAWSDTGVGNTIYF.